Below are 27 T cell receptor beta chains sequenced from a single sample in a study of cytomegalovirus exposure and HLA in healthy donors. Amplification used 60 Vbeta primers and 13 Jbeta primers. Sequenced by immunoSEQ multiplex PCR; TCRdb stores in-frame clones only, minus some. The data hold about 190,000 clones, with about nine tenths observed a single time. Sequencing used PBMCs. These receptors came from a boy aged 2 to 10 in good health and CMV-seronegative.

The chain joins TRBV6-1 to TRBJ1-1; D gene uncertain. This CDR3 contains 13 residues. Germline assignment: CDR1 MNHNS and CDR2 SASEGT. V lost 2 bases and J lost 6, with 10 bases in between. The CDR3 coding sequence is TGTGCCAGCAGTGAAATTGGTCGGGCTGAAGCTTTCTTT. It yields the protein CASSEIGRAEAFF.

The chain uses TRBV27 and TRBJ1-5; D gene uncertain. CDR1 is MNHEY, CDR2 SMNVEV, per germline (reference sequence). With 6 bases removed from V and 0 bases from J, the gap between germline ends came to 6 bases. The length of the CDR3 is 13 residues. CDR3 in DNA: TGTGCCAGCAGGAGGAATAGCAATCAGCCCCAGCATTTT. This codes for CASRRNSNQPQHF.

Remarks on this clone: One end of the junction fails to match germline, which may point to a read error. The rearrangement links TRBV27 to TRBJ1-2; the D gene is possibly TRBD1 (5 bases). CDR3 length: 14 amino acids. Germline lookup yields CDR1 MNHEY and CDR2 SMNVEV (reference sequence). In DNA, the CDR3 is TGTGCCAGCAGTTACGTGGGGGGATCCTATCGCTACACCTTC. Translating it yields CASSYVGGSYRYTF.

The chain couples TRBV11-2 to TRBJ2-7; 10 positions agree with TRBD2. The CDR3 contains 17 residues. With V trimmed by 0 bases and J by 2 bases, 7 bases remained unmatched. Per germline, CDR1 SGHAT and CDR2 FQNNGV. The CDR3 is CASSLDLAGVFTYEQYF. As DNA, the CDR3 is TGTGCCAGCAGCTTAGATCTAGCGGGGGTCTTCACCTACGAGCAGTACTTC. Looking up the rest from reference TRBV11-2 and TRBJ2-7 gives the full variable domain: EAGVAQSPRYKIIEKRQSVAFWCNPISGHATLYWYQQILGQGPKLLIQFQNNGVVDDSQLPKDRFSAERLKGVDSTLKIQPAKLEDSAVYLCASSLDLAGVFTYEQYFGPGTRLTVT.

This rearrangement joins TRBV29-1 to TRBJ2-1; possible D gene TRBD2, 6 bases. CDR1 is SQVTM, CDR2 ANQGSEA, per germline. With 6 bases removed from V and 3 bases from J, the gap between germline ends came to 21 bases. The CDR3 extends over 16 amino acids. The CDR3 here is CSVESLAAKFYNEQFF. DNA of the CDR3: TGCAGCGTCGAGAGTTTAGCGGCCAAATTCTACAATGAGCAGTTCTTC.

This rearrangement joins TRBV18 to TRBJ1-2, with TRBD1 matching over 7 bases. Germline V gene lookup returns CDR1 KGHSH and CDR2 LQKENI. The junction had 12 bases not matched to a gene; V was cut back by 3 bases and J by 5 bases. This CDR3 region has 16 residues. Here the CDR3 reads CASSPPGQTPRYGYTF. In nucleotides, the CDR3 is TGTGCCAGCTCACCTCCGGGACAGACCCCAAGATATGGCTACACCTTC. Full variable domain (rest looked up from reference TRBV18 and TRBJ1-2): NAGVMQNPRHLVRRRGQEARLRCSPMKGHSHVYWYRQLPEEGLKFMVYLQKENIIDESGMPKERFSAEFPKEGPSILRIQQVVRGDSAAYFCASSPPGQTPRYGYTFGSGTRLTVV.

The rearrangement links TRBV6-4 to TRBJ2-2; no clear D gene. Germline lookup yields CDR1 MRHNA and CDR2 SNTAGT. The CDR3 is made up of 15 amino acids. Trimming stripped 0 bases from V and 1 base from J, with 6 bases between. The CDR3 region has the DNA TGTGCCAGCAGTGACTCCAGAAGGAACACCGGGGAGCTGTTTTTT. It encodes CASSDSRRNTGELFF.

This chain links TRBV29-1 with TRBJ2-1; a possible D gene is TRBD2 (5 bases). CDR1 and CDR2 from the germline V gene are SQVTM and ANQGSEA. V lost 5 bases and J lost 5, with 16 bases in between. This CDR3 spans 14 amino acids. The CDR3 protein is CSVTGNLIHNEQFF. In DNA form, the CDR3 reads TGCAGCGTTACCGGGAACCTTATACACAATGAGCAGTTCTTC.

The chain uses TRBV5-6 and TRBJ2-3; TRBD2 matches 13 bases. V shed 4 bases, J shed 4 bases, and the junction held 6 bases outside the gene matches. There are 16 residues in the CDR3. Germline loops: CDR1 SGHDT, CDR2 YYEEEE. CDR3 loop: CASSLTSGGAPDTQYF. The CDR3 nucleotides read TGTGCCAGCAGCCTCACTAGCGGGGGGGCGCCAGATACGCAGTATTTT.

The chain joins TRBV30 to TRBJ1-3; D is possibly TRBD1 (5 bases). The CDR3 contains 16 residues. Germline V CDR1 and CDR2: GTSNPN, SVGIG (reference sequence). Trimming took off 0 bases at V and 0 bases at J, with 12 bases between the two ends. The CDR3 DNA is TGTGCCTGGAGTGTTACCAGGACACACTCTGGAAACACCATATATTTT. Its protein is CAWSVTRTHSGNTIYF.

The chain employs TRBV28 and TRBJ2-1; D might be TRBD2 (6 bases). CDR1 is MDHEN and CDR2 is SYDVKM in the germline V gene. Trimming left V 0 bases short and J 5 bases short, with 11 bases between. The CDR3 runs to 15 residues. The chain's CDR3 is CASSLWSLANNEQFF. The CDR3, as DNA: TGTGCCAGCAGTTTATGGTCGCTAGCGAACAATGAGCAGTTCTTC.

The chain uses TRBV6-5 and TRBJ2-2; no clear D. The CDR3 has 13 residues. Germline V lookup: CDR1 MNHEY, CDR2 SVGAGI. With 6 bases removed from V and 6 bases from J, the gap between germline ends came to 11 bases. Here the CDR3 reads CASRPTLSGELFF. The CDR3 nucleotides read TGTGCCAGCAGACCCACTCTGTCCGGGGAGCTGTTTTTT.

The chain uses TRBV28 and TRBJ1-1; D uncertain. Germline V gene sequence: CDR1 MDHEN, CDR2 SYDVKM. The CDR3 extends over 12 amino acids. V dropped 3 bases and J dropped 10 bases, with 12 bases sitting between them. CDR3: CASSFRGGPAFF. CDR3 bases: TGTGCCAGCAGTTTTCGAGGAGGGCCAGCTTTCTTT.

This chain links TRBV6-5 with TRBJ2-1; no clear D gene. In germline, CDR1 is MNHEY, CDR2 SVGAGI. V lost 2 bases, J lost 6 bases, and 8 bases lay in between. CDR3 length equals 13 residues. The CDR3 region is CASSYAFSNEQFF. CDR3 coding DNA: TGTGCCAGCAGTTACGCCTTTAGCAATGAGCAGTTCTTC.

The gene calls are TRBV18 and TRBJ2-5, with TRBD1 as a possible D gene (5 bases). Germline V lookup: CDR1 KGHSH, CDR2 LQKENI. The CDR3 is made up of 14 amino acids. Trimming shortened V by 6 bases and J by 5 bases, and 16 bases separated the two germline ends. CDR3 in amino acids: CASSQDSGRETQYF. The CDR3 bases are TGTGCCAGCTCGCAAGACAGTGGGCGGGAGACCCAGTACTTC.

V gene TRBV5-4 combines with J gene TRBJ2-1; 10 bases align to TRBD2. V shed 1 base and J 6 bases; nucleotides not matched to a gene: 7. Germline-derived CDR1 and CDR2 are SGHNT and YYREEE (reference sequence). The CDR3 covers 16 residues. The CDR3 sequence is CASSLSGAGGPNEQFF. The CDR3 DNA is TGTGCCAGCAGCTTGAGTGGAGCGGGGGGGCCCAATGAGCAGTTCTTC.

This clone came up a few times. The chain uses TRBV7-9 and TRBJ2-3; possibly TRBD2 for D (6 bases). V lost 5 bases to trimming and J lost 4 bases, with 13 bases between them. CDR3 size: 14 residues. Per germline, CDR1 SEHNR and CDR2 FQNEAQ (reference sequence). The CDR3 DNA sequence: TGTGCCAGCAGCCCTAGACTAGTCCCAGATACGCAGTATTTT. Translation: CASSPRLVPDTQYF.

This rearrangement joins TRBV30 to TRBJ2-2; 9 positions match TRBD1. The CDR3 contains 15 residues. CDR1 is GTSNPN and CDR2 is SVGIG in the germline V gene (reference sequence). Trimming cost V 0 bases and J 8 bases; bases outside gene matches: 7. The CDR3 bases are TGTGCCTGGAGTGTGACGACAGGGGGTTCTGGGGAGCTGTTTTTT. This sequence encodes CAWSVTTGGSGELFF.

The V gene is TRBV5-8, the J gene TRBJ2-7, with 8 nucleotides matching TRBD2. The CDR3 consists of 17 residues. V shed 3 bases and J 2 bases; nucleotides not matched to a gene: 13. CDR1 and CDR2 from the germline V gene are SGHTS and YDEGEE. The CDR3, as DNA: TGTGCCAGCAGCTATCACGCCGGGACTAGTACCACCTACGAGCAGTACTTC. Its protein product is CASSYHAGTSTTYEQYF.

V gene TRBV5-1 combines with J gene TRBJ1-1; TRBD1 matches 10 bases. CDR1 and CDR2 (germline): SGHRS, YFSETQ. J was trimmed by 5 bases and V by 3 bases; bases with no gene match: 16. CDR3 length equals 18 residues. CDR3 bases: TGCGCCAGCAGCTCTTCTTCCGGGACAGGGGTTTATGGAACTGAAGCTTTCTTT. Translation gives CASSSSSGTGVYGTEAFF.

The chain combines TRBV18 with TRBJ1-4; TRBD1 is a possible D gene (6 bases). CDR1 is KGHSH, CDR2 LQKENI, per germline. This CDR3 has 14 amino acids. V shed 3 bases and J shed 4 bases, with 9 bases lying between them. Written as DNA, the CDR3 is TGTGCCAGCTCACCCAACAGGGTTAATGAAAAACTGTTTTTT. Its protein product is CASSPNRVNEKLFF.

This clone showed up just a few times. The chain is built from TRBV5-4 and TRBJ1-4, with D uncertain. The V gene's germline CDR1 is SGHNT and CDR2 YYREEE (reference sequence). Trimming removed 4 bases at V and 10 bases at J, with 17 bases between. The CDR3 loop spans 14 amino acids. In DNA, the CDR3 is TGTGCCAGCAGCCTCCAGGAGGGCTCTGGAAAACTGTTTTTT. Protein sequence: CASSLQEGSGKLFF.

V gene TRBV28 combines with J gene TRBJ2-5; a weak D match, TRBD2 (5 bases). The ends were cut back, 5 bases at V and 5 bases at J, with 24 bases in the middle. The germline gives CDR1 MDHEN, CDR2 SYDVKM. This CDR3 comprises 17 residues. The chain's CDR3 is CASSTPPGRGGGETQYF. The DNA of the CDR3 is TGTGCCAGCAGTACCCCTCCCGGCCGGGGTGGTGGGGAGACCCAGTACTTC.

This clone has a single count. The chain links TRBV7-9 to TRBJ2-7; D is perhaps TRBD1 (5 bases). The germline V gene encodes CDR1 SEHNR and CDR2 FQNEAQ (reference sequence). The CDR3 is 13 residues long. Trimming pared 1 base from V and 3 bases from J, leaving 7 bases between. For the CDR3, the DNA is TGTGCCAGCAGCTTAGGAGACAGCTACGAGCAGTACTTC. Its translation: CASSLGDSYEQYF.

J is TRBJ2-2 and V is TRBV5-1; 13 bases are a match to TRBD2. The germline gives CDR1 SGHRS, CDR2 YFSETQ. V was pared by 1 base and J by 0 bases, with 3 bases of the junction left unmatched. The CDR3 is made up of 18 amino acids. CDR3 nucleotides: TGCGCCAGCAGCTTGCGACTAGCGGGGGGCCCGAACACCGGGGAGCTGTTTTTT. Translated: CASSLRLAGGPNTGELFF.

The gene calls are TRBV5-4 and TRBJ2-1; 8 nucleotides match TRBD1. The V gene's germline CDR1 is SGHNT and CDR2 YYREEE (reference sequence). Germline trimming cut 0 bases from V and 0 bases from J; bases unmatched to any gene: 2. The CDR3 consists of 16 residues. This chain's CDR3 is CASSLGGQASYNEQFF. Here the CDR3 DNA reads TGTGCCAGCAGCTTGGGGGGACAGGCCTCCTACAATGAGCAGTTCTTC.

This chain joins TRBV11-2 and TRBJ2-2; D is possibly TRBD2 (6 bases). The CDR3 length is 17 residues. Germline CDR1 reads SGHAT; CDR2 reads FQNNGV. Between the trimmed V and J ends, which lost 2 bases and 2 bases, there was a span of 15 bases. The CDR3 region is CASSLSSGLLNTGELFF. The DNA of the CDR3 is TGTGCCAGCAGCTTAAGTAGCGGATTACTAAACACCGGGGAGCTGTTTTTT.